Sequencing of this T cell receptor beta chain was carried out in a study of T cell responses to AZD1222 COVID-19 vaccine. Assay used: immunoSEQ multiplex PCR; TCRdb lists only in-frame clones, some missing. This table has 100,000 or so clones, around nine tenths appearing once. Trimming took off 7 bases at V and 3 bases at J, with 9 bases between the two ends. This CDR3 comprises 12 residues. The germline gives CDR1 SEHNR, CDR2 FQNEAQ (reference sequence). The origin of this receptor is an adult in good health. The rearrangement links TRBV7-9 to TRBJ1-1; D not certain. The sequencing here drew on peripheral blood, taken on day 0 of AZD1222 vaccination. For the CDR3, the DNA is TGTGCCAGCATCCTTCGGGACACTGAAGCTTTCTTT. This translates into CASILRDTEAFF.